This passage covers 9 T cell receptor beta chains from one sample sequenced in a study of Graves' ophthalmopathy and Graves' hyperthyroidism. Transcripts of RNA were the source for amplifying TCR beta CDR3 regions. In the first round, RT-PCR was carried out with HTBI primers, and a multiplex PCR formed the second round. TCRdb recomputed calls from the multiplex PCR reads with MiXCR, one row per CDR3 protein. The repertoire holds about 40,000 distinct CDR3 sequences, around 50% seen once, with roughly 18% in the top ten. Specimen: peripheral blood. The receptor set was obtained from an adult man with Graves' ophthalmopathy.

This clonotype was observed many times. V is TRBV5-8 and J is TRBJ1-4; D perhaps matches TRBD1 (5 bases). With 5 bases removed from V and 5 bases from J, the gap between germline ends came to 13 bases. The germline gives CDR1 SGHTS, CDR2 YDEGEE. The CDR3 spans 14 residues. The CDR3 protein is CASRSRGGNEKLFF. The CDR3 region has the DNA TGTGCCAGCAGATCCCGCGGGGGGAATGAAAAACTGTTTTTT.

Written as DNA, the CDR3 is TGTGCCAGCAGCTTAGGGCCGACAGCTTTAACCTACGAGCAGTACGTC. Translating it yields CASSLGPTALTYEQYV. The V and J genes are TRBV7-3 and TRBJ2-7; TRBD1 is a possible D gene (5 bases). CDR1 SGHTA and CDR2 FQGTGA come from the germline V gene. CDR3 size: 16 residues. Trimming removed 2 bases from V and 2 bases from J, with 16 bases in between.

This clonotype was observed at least ten times. The V call is TRBV3-1, the J call TRBJ1-1; no reliable D call. CDR1 and CDR2 (germline): LGHDT, YNNKEL (reference sequence). The ends were cut back, 1 base at V and 1 base at J, with 4 bases in the middle. There are 13 residues in the CDR3. The CDR3 sequence is CASSQARNTEAFF. Here the CDR3 DNA reads TGTGCCAGCAGCCAAGCCCGGAACACTGAAGCTTTCTTT.

This clonotype was observed at least ten times. V and J are TRBV6-5 and TRBJ1-1; the D is unclear. CDR1 and CDR2 from the germline V gene are MNHEY and SVGAGI. Trimming removed 0 bases at V and 4 bases at J, with 6 bases between. This CDR3 is 13 amino acids long. For the CDR3, the DNA is TGTGCCAGCAGTTACTCGGGAGTCACTGAAGCTTTCTTT. Protein product: CASSYSGVTEAFF.

In its sample, this clonotype was seen once. The gene calls are TRBV20-1 and TRBJ1-2; 8 nucleotides match TRBD1. The germline V gene encodes CDR1 DFQATT and CDR2 SNEGSKA (reference sequence). The CDR3 extends over 15 amino acids. V was clipped by 0 bases and J by 4 bases; unmatched bases: 7. CDR3 region: CSARDGGQEIYGYTF. The CDR3 DNA reads as TGCAGTGCTAGAGATGGGGGACAGGAGATCTATGGCTACACCTTC.

The V and J genes are TRBV10-3 and TRBJ1-2, with a tentative D call TRBD1 (5 bases). Germline values: CDR1 ENHRY, CDR2 SYGVKD. V lost 6 bases, J lost 2 bases, and 16 bases lay in between. CDR3 length: 15 residues. In DNA form, the CDR3 reads TGTGCCATCAGGGGCGGGGGAGACTTAAACTATGGCTACACCTTC. This codes for CAIRGGGDLNYGYTF.

J is TRBJ2-1 and V is TRBV15, with a possible D match to TRBD2 (5 bases). Trimming removed 6 bases from V and 1 base from J, with 10 bases in between. CDR1 and CDR2 from the germline V gene are LNHNV and YYDKDF (reference sequence). This CDR3 has 14 amino acids. The CDR3 sequence is CATRDGGSYNEQFF. CDR3 sequence (DNA): TGTGCCACCAGGGACGGAGGATCCTACAATGAGCAGTTCTTC.

The genes are TRBV29-1 and TRBJ2-7; 8 bases are a match to TRBD2. There are 15 residues in the CDR3. With 4 bases clipped from V and 4 bases from J, the junction kept 12 bases outside the gene matches. Germline V CDR1 and CDR2: SQVTM, ANQGSEA. The CDR3 spells CSVGGREGHVYEQYF. The CDR3 region has the DNA TGCAGCGTTGGTGGACGGGAGGGCCACGTATACGAGCAGTACTTC.

At least ten counts were recorded for this clonotype. The chain is built from TRBV5-4 and TRBJ2-5; either TRBD1 or TRBD2 may supply D (5 bases each). The V and J ends lost 10 bases and 4 bases respectively, with 26 bases between them. CDR1 is SGHNT and CDR2 is YYREEE in the germline V gene (reference sequence). The CDR3 has 16 amino acids. CDR3 protein: CAVRSRGQAMTETQYF. Written as DNA, the CDR3 is TGTGCCGTCCGATCTCGGGGCCAAGCTATGACAGAGACCCAGTACTTC.